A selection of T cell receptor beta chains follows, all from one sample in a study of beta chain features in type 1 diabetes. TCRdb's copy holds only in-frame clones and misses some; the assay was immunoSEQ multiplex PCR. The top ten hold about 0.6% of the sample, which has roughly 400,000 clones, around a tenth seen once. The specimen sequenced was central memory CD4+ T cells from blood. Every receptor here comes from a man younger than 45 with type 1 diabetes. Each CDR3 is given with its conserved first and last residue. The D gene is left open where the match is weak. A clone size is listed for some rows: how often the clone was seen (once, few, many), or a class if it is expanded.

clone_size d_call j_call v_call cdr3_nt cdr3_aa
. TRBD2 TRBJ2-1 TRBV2 TGTGCCAGCAGTGAAGTATGGGTAACTAGCGATGAGCAGTTCTTC CASSEVWVTSDEQFF
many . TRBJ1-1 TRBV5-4 TGTGCCAGCCTAGGGGTGAACACTGAAGCTTTCTTT CASLGVNTEAFF
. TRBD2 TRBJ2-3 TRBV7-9 TGTGCCAGCAGCTCGCGGGAGGCCGCAGATACGCAGTATTTT CASSSREAADTQYF
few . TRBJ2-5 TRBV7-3 TGTGCCAGCAGTTGGTACCAAGAGACCCAGTACTTC CASSWYQETQYF
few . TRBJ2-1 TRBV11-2 TGTGCCAGCAGCTTCCTCTCTGGGGGCTCCTACAATGAGCAGTTCTTC CASSFLSGGSYNEQFF
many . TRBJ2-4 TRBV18 TGTGCCAGCTCACCCCCACAGTCGAAAAACATTCAGTACTTC CASSPPQSKNIQYF
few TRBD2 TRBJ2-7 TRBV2 TGTGCCAGCAGTGCCATGCTAGCGGGAGCTGGAGAGCAGTACTTC CASSAMLAGAGEQYF
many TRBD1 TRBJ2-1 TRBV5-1 TGCGCCAGCAGCTTGGTACTGACAGGGAGTAATGAGCAGTTCTTC CASSLVLTGSNEQFF
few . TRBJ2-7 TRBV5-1 TGCGCCAGCAGCTTTAAAGACCGAGTAGACGAGCAGTACTTC CASSFKDRVDEQYF
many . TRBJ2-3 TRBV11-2 TGTGCCAGCAGCTTAGTAGTGGGTACGCAGTATTTT CASSLVVGTQYF
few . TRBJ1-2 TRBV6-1 TGTGCCAGCAGTGAAGCGCCTGGAGGGATTCCGGGGGGTGGCTACACCTTC CASSEAPGGIPGGGYTF
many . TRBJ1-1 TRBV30 TGTGCCTGGAAGAACTCCGCGAACACTGAAGCTTTCTTT CAWKNSANTEAFF
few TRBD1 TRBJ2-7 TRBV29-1 TGCAGCGCCGCAGGACAGGAATCCTACGAGCAGTACTTC CSAAGQESYEQYF
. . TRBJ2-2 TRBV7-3 TGTGCCAGCAGCTTCGGGACTTCGAACACCGGGGAGCTGTTTTTT CASSFGTSNTGELFF
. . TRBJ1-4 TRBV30 TGTGCCTGGAGTGTATCGTCTTCTACTAATGAAAAACTGTTTTTT CAWSVSSSTNEKLFF
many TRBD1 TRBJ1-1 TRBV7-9 TGTGCCAGCAGCTTAAAGGACAGGGGGAACACTGAAGCTTTCTTT CASSLKDRGNTEAFF
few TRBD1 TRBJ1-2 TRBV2 TGTGCCAGCAGTCAGACAGGGGGCAACTATGGCTACACCTTC CASSQTGGNYGYTF
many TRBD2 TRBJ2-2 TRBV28 TGTGCCAGCAGTTCTAGCGGGAGGGACGGGGAGCTGTTTTTT CASSSSGRDGELFF
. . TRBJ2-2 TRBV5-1 TGCGCCAGCAGCTTTTCAGGGCGTCAGGAGCTGTTTTTT CASSFSGRQELFF
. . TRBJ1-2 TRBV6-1 TGTGCCAGCAGTGAAGACTTTAACTATGGCTACACCTTC CASSEDFNYGYTF
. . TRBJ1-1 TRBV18 TGTGCCAGCTCAGTCCAGGACAGCATGAACACTGAAGCTTTCTTT CASSVQDSMNTEAFF
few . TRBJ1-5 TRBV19 TGTGCCAGTAGTATAAATAGGGTTTCGGCTCAGCCCCAGCATTTT CASSINRVSAQPQHF
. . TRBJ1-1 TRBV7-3 TGTGCCAGCAGCTTAAGGGCAGGTGGGGTAATGAACACTGAAGCTTTCTTT CASSLRAGGVMNTEAFF
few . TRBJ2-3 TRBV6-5 TGTGCCAGCAGTTACTCGATCGAGCGGAGAGATACGCAGTATTTT CASSYSIERRDTQYF
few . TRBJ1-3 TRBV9 TGTGCCAGCAACCCGGAGGGGGGCTCTGGAAACACCATATATTTT CASNPEGGSGNTIYF
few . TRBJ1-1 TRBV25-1 TGTGCCAGTAGCGACGGCTTAATGAACACTGAAGCTTTCTTT CASSDGLMNTEAFF
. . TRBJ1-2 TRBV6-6 TGTGCCAGCACCAACCCGGAGGGGGGGACCTATGGCTACACCTTC CASTNPEGGTYGYTF
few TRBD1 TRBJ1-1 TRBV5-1 TGCGCCAGCAGAGACACAGGGGGATACACTGAAGCTTTCTTT CASRDTGGYTEAFF
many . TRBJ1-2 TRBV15 TGTGCCACCAGCGGGGGGGGCGGCGGCTACACCTTC CATSGGGGGYTF
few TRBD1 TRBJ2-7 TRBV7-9 TGTGCCAGCACGGGACAGGGTCAATCCTACGAGCAGTACTTC CASTGQGQSYEQYF
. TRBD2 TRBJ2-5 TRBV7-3 TGTGCCAGCAGCCCCGGGACTAGCGGGAGGACGGTGGAGACCCAGTACTTC CASSPGTSGRTVETQYF
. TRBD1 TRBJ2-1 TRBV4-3 TGCGCCAGCAGCCAAGATTGGAGGGACAGGGCCTACAATGAGCAGTTCTTC CASSQDWRDRAYNEQFF
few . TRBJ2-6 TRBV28 TGTGCCAGCCTAACTCCGCGTGGGACACGCTGGGCGGGGGCCAACGTCCTGACTTTC CASLTPRGTRWAGANVLTF
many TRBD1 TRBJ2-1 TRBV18 TGTGCCAGCTCACCAACGACAGGGTTCTACAATGAGCAGTTCTTC CASSPTTGFYNEQFF
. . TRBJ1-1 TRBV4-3 TGCGCCAGCAGCCAAGAGGCCACCTCGGACACTGAAGCTTTCTTT CASSQEATSDTEAFF
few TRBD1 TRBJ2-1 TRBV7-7 TGTGCTAGCAGCATTCTATCCGGGACAGGGTCCCATGAGCAGTTCTTC CASSILSGTGSHEQFF
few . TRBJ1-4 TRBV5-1 TGCGCCAGCAGCTTCGGTCCCACCAATGAAAAACTGTTTTTT CASSFGPTNEKLFF
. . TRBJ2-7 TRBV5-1 TGCGCCAGCAGCGAATCCTACGAGCAGTACTTC CASSESYEQYF
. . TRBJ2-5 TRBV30 TGTGCCTGGAGCGGGAGTGAGACCCAGTACTTC CAWSGSETQYF
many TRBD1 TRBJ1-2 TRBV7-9 TGTGCCAGCAGCTCGGGACAGGGGGCGTCTAACTATGGCTACACCTTC CASSSGQGASNYGYTF